The 25 T cell receptor beta chains listed next were all sequenced from one sample in a study of cytomegalovirus exposure and HLA in healthy donors. Vbeta (60) and Jbeta (13) primers were used in the PCR. The repertoire was sequenced with immunoSEQ multiplex PCR; TCRdb's copy has only in-frame clones and lacks some. The top ten hold roughly 15% of the sample, which has 79,000 or so clones, roughly 73% seen once. Input material: PBMCs. The receptors stem from a woman aged 40 to 50 in good health and CMV-seropositive.

This clone came up a few times. V and J are TRBV5-4 and TRBJ2-5; TRBD2 might be the D (6 bases). The ends were cut back, 5 bases at V and 1 base at J, with 12 bases in the middle. This CDR3 comprises 14 residues. CDR1 is SGHNT, CDR2 YYREEE, per germline (reference sequence). The CDR3 DNA reads as TGTGCCAGCAGACCTGTGGGGGGCCAAGAGACCCAGTACTTC. As protein: CASRPVGGQETQYF.

The chain combines TRBV4-3 with TRBJ2-1, with a tentative D call TRBD1 (6 bases). CDR1 LGHNA and CDR2 YSLEER come from the germline V gene. CDR3 length: 17 residues. V was trimmed by 4 bases and J by 4 bases, leaving 20 bases between them. DNA for the CDR3: TGCGCCAGCAGCCCCACCTACGACAGGTCCGAATACAATGAGCAGTTCTTC. This gives the protein CASSPTYDRSEYNEQFF.

This rearrangement joins TRBV28 to TRBJ2-7; D not resolved. Germline V gene data show CDR1 as MDHEN and CDR2 as SYDVKM. The CDR3 loop spans 14 amino acids. Trimming removed 6 bases from V and 3 bases from J, with 15 bases in between. The CDR3 sequence is CASSNLGLGYEQYF. Here the CDR3 DNA reads TGTGCCAGCAGCAATCTGGGCCTTGGCTACGAGCAGTACTTC.

As regards this clone: Its ends do not fully match the called genes, so a read error is possible. Here the CDR3 reads CVSSEGTGPWGYTF. CDR3 DNA: TGTGTCAGCAGCGAAGGGACAGGCCCCTGGGGCTACACCTTC. The chain combines TRBV7-2 with TRBJ1-2; the match to TRBD1 covers 8 bases. The CDR3 sequence is 14 residues long. CDR1 is SGHTA, CDR2 FQGNSA, per germline.

The chain recombines TRBV11-2 with TRBJ2-3, with 10 nucleotides matching TRBD2. The V segment lost 4 bases and the J segment 3 bases; nucleotides outside the gene matches: 4. Looked up from germline, CDR1 is SGHAT and CDR2 is FQNNGV. The CDR3 runs to 15 residues. The CDR3 sequence: CASSSLAGVTDTQYF. DNA for the CDR3: TGTGCCAGCAGCTCTCTAGCGGGAGTTACAGATACGCAGTATTTT.

This rearrangement joins TRBV4-1 to TRBJ1-2; weak D call: TRBD1 (5 bases). With 2 bases removed from V and 7 bases from J, the gap between germline ends came to 14 bases. The CDR3 loop spans 14 amino acids. Germline values: CDR1 MGHRA, CDR2 YSYEKL. The CDR3 here is CASSQSTGVSGYTF. CDR3 nucleotide sequence: TGCGCCAGCAGCCAATCTACAGGAGTCTCTGGCTACACCTTC.

V is TRBV7-2 and J is TRBJ2-2, with 7 nucleotides matching TRBD1. Germline values: CDR1 SGHTA, CDR2 FQGNSA. The CDR3 is 16 residues long. The V and J ends lost 5 bases and 6 bases, in that order; junction bases with no gene match: 12. The CDR3 loop is CASSPQGRGSPGELFF. CDR3 nucleotides: TGTGCCAGCAGCCCCCAGGGCAGGGGGTCCCCCGGGGAGCTGTTTTTT.

V gene TRBV27 combines with J gene TRBJ1-4, with TRBD1 matching over 8 bases. Trimming took 4 bases from V and 4 from J; bases not matched to a gene: 8. This CDR3 has 16 residues. The V gene's germline CDR1 is MNHEY and CDR2 SMNVEV (reference sequence). CDR3: CASSSPRQGRNEKLFF. Written as DNA, the CDR3 is TGTGCCAGCAGTTCCCCCCGACAGGGGCGTAATGAAAAACTGTTTTTT.

This chain connects TRBV7-9 to TRBJ2-7, with D possibly matching TRBD2 (5 bases). CDR3 length equals 15 residues. With 2 bases removed from V and 8 bases from J, the gap between germline ends came to 19 bases. The V gene's germline CDR1 is SEHNR and CDR2 FQNEAQ (reference sequence). The CDR3 is CASSLSEVAASQQYF. The CDR3 DNA follows: TGTGCCAGCAGCTTATCGGAGGTTGCGGCCTCTCAGCAGTACTTC.

The CDR3 protein is CASSSSGTGGTEQFF. The CDR3, as DNA: TGTGCCAGCAGTTCCTCCGGGACAGGGGGGACTGAGCAGTTCTTC. The V and J genes are TRBV27 and TRBJ2-1; TRBD1 aligns across 11 bases. Germline V CDR1 and CDR2: MNHEY, SMNVEV (reference sequence). The CDR3 length is 15 residues. Trimming took 4 bases from V and 9 from J; bases not matched to a gene: 8.

The rearrangement uses TRBV5-6 and TRBJ2-1, with a weak D call TRBD1 (5 bases). This CDR3 comprises 13 residues. Trimming shortened V by 4 bases and J by 9 bases, and 14 bases separated the two germline ends. Germline V gene data show CDR1 as SGHDT and CDR2 as YYEEEE. The CDR3 here is CASSEVTVGEQFF. The CDR3 DNA sequence: TGTGCCAGCAGCGAGGTGACAGTTGGTGAGCAGTTCTTC.

The table lists this clone with a few counts. V is TRBV6-1 and J is TRBJ1-1; TRBD1 aligns across 7 bases. Germline V CDR1 and CDR2: MNHNS, SASEGT. The V gene end was trimmed by 10 bases and the J gene end by 11 bases; junction bases not matched to a gene: 10. This CDR3 has 11 amino acids. CDR3 nucleotides: TGTGCCACTGGGGACAGTCGGTATGCTTTCTTT. Protein: CATGDSRYAFF.

The chain is built from TRBV27 and TRBJ2-5; no clear D. V was trimmed by 6 bases and J by 5 bases, leaving 16 bases between them. The germline CDR1 and CDR2 sequences are MNHEY and SMNVEV (reference sequence). The CDR3 is made up of 14 amino acids. The chain's CDR3 is CASSLTPAQETQYF. Here the CDR3 DNA reads TGTGCCAGCAGCCTTACGCCTGCCCAGGAGACCCAGTACTTC.

This chain joins TRBV7-9 and TRBJ1-1; 11 bases match TRBD1. CDR1 SEHNR and CDR2 FQNEAQ come from the germline V gene (reference sequence). V dropped 5 bases and J dropped 5; count of bases not matched to a gene: 4. The CDR3 has 14 amino acids. This chain's CDR3 is CASSTDRGLTEAFF. The CDR3 region has the DNA TGTGCCAGCAGCACGGACAGGGGGCTTACTGAAGCTTTCTTT.

In DNA, the CDR3 is TGTGCCAGCAGCCCCGGGCTGGCTAGCGGGAGGCTTGAGCAGTTCTTC. Its protein product is CASSPGLASGRLEQFF. The chain couples TRBV7-8 to TRBJ2-1, with 11 bases aligning to TRBD2. The CDR3 loop spans 16 amino acids. From germline, CDR1 is SGHVS and CDR2 FQNEAQ. Losses at the gene ends were 5 bases for V and 9 bases for J; bases not matched to a gene: 12.

This sequence joins TRBV5-4 and TRBJ1-1, with TRBD1 as a possible D gene (5 bases). Deletions cut 0 bases from V and 1 base from J, with 10 bases between. Germline V CDR1 and CDR2: SGHNT, YYREEE (reference sequence). This CDR3 region has 15 residues. CDR3 DNA sequence: TGTGCCAGCAGCTTGGTCGGACACGGGAACACTGAAGCTTTCTTT. Amino acid sequence: CASSLVGHGNTEAFF.

The gene calls are TRBV29-1 and TRBJ1-2; D is ambiguous. Per germline, CDR1 SQVTM and CDR2 ANQGSEA. The CDR3 covers 10 residues. V lost 5 bases and J 5 bases, leaving 6 bases between the germline ends. CDR3 coding DNA: TGCAGCGTTTCCAGTTATGGCTACACCTTC. Translated, it gives CSVSSYGYTF.

This clone was seen a handful of times. The chain uses TRBV30 and TRBJ1-6, with a possible D match to TRBD1 (6 bases). Per the germline V gene, CDR1 is GTSNPN and CDR2 is SVGIG (reference sequence). This CDR3 region has 13 residues. Trimming removed 1 base from V and 5 bases from J, with 6 bases in between. This CDR3 is CAWSGQDNSPLHF. The CDR3 nucleotides read TGTGCCTGGAGTGGACAGGATAATTCACCCCTCCACTTT.

The chain has TRBV4-1 and TRBJ2-7; D perhaps matches TRBD1 (6 bases). V was clipped by 1 base and J by 7 bases, with 23 bases between them. This CDR3 has 17 residues. Looked up from germline, CDR1 is MGHRA and CDR2 is YSYEKL. CDR3 in amino acids: CASSQAQGVGGPGEQYF. The CDR3, as DNA: TGCGCCAGCAGCCAAGCCCAGGGAGTAGGGGGACCGGGGGAGCAGTACTTC.

CDR3 nucleotide sequence: TGTGCCAGCAGCCTGACTAGCGGGAGTCTCTGCGAGCAGTACTTC. Amino acid sequence: CASSLTSGSLCEQYF. The chain couples TRBV5-6 to TRBJ2-7; 12 nucleotides align to TRBD2. CDR3 size: 15 residues. With V trimmed by 4 bases and J by 6 bases, 8 bases remained unmatched. Germline V gene lookup returns CDR1 SGHDT and CDR2 YYEEEE. The full variable domain, rest sourced from reference TRBV5-6 and TRBJ2-7, is DAGVTQSPTHLIKTRGQQVTLRCSPKSGHDTVSWYQQALGQGPQFIFQYYEEEERQRGNFPDRFSGHQFPNYSSELNVNALLLGDSALYLCASSLTSGSLCEQYFGPGTRLTVT.

The DNA for the CDR3 is TGTGCCAGCACCCGGACAGGGGGATATGGCTACACCTTC. This gives the protein CASTRTGGYGYTF. The chain carries TRBV6-5 and TRBJ1-2, with TRBD1 matching over 10 bases. This CDR3 has 13 residues. The V gene's germline CDR1 is MNHEY and CDR2 SVGAGI. Trimming removed 7 bases from V and 5 bases from J; junction bases left unmatched: 4.

The chain links TRBV5-1 to TRBJ2-1, with TRBD2 matching 10 bases. The J segment lost 6 bases and the V segment lost 4 bases, leaving 10 bases of the junction unmatched. Germline V CDR1 and CDR2: SGHRS, YFSETQ. The CDR3 extends over 16 amino acids. CDR3 sequence (DNA): TGCGCCAGCAGCACCGACCTAGCGGGAGTGGGCAATGAGCAGTTCTTC. Protein: CASSTDLAGVGNEQFF.

The chain employs TRBV27 and TRBJ1-5, with D perhaps TRBD1 (6 bases). V lost 7 bases and J lost 8, with 18 bases in between. The length of the CDR3 is 14 residues. Germline lookup yields CDR1 MNHEY and CDR2 SMNVEV (reference sequence). CDR3 nucleotide sequence: TGTGCCAGCAAGAAAGGAACAGGGTTGGAGCCCCAGCATTTT. Protein: CASKKGTGLEPQHF.

This clone has just a few counts. The chain recombines TRBV21-1 with TRBJ1-2. TRBV21-1 is listed as a pseudogene. The CDR3 extends over 10 amino acids. CDR3 region: CASCGNGYTF. CDR3 sequence (DNA): TGTGCCAGCTGCGGGAATGGCTACACCTTC.

The chain carries TRBV28 and TRBJ1-6; 9 nucleotides agree with TRBD1. The junction had 5 bases not matched to a gene; V was cut back by 4 bases and J by 10 bases. The CDR3 length is 14 residues. The germline V gene has CDR1 MDHEN and CDR2 SYDVKM. The CDR3 bases are TGTGCCAGCAGTTGGGACAGGGTAAAATCACCCCTCCACTTT. Protein sequence: CASSWDRVKSPLHF. Complete variable domain (other parts from reference TRBV28 and TRBJ1-6): DVKVTQSSRYLVKRTGEKVFLECVQDMDHENMFWYRQDPGLGLRLIYFSYDVKMKEKGDIPEGYSVSREKKERFSLILESASTNQTSMYLCASSWDRVKSPLHFGNGTRLTVT.